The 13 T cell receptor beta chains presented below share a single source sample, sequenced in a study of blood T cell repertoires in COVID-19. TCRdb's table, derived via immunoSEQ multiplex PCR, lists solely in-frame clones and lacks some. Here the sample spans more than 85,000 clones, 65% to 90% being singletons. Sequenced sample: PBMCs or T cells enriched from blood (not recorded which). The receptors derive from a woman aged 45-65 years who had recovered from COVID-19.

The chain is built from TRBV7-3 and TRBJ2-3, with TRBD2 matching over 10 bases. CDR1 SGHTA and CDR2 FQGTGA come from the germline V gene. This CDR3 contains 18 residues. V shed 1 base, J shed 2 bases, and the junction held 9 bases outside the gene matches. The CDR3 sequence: CASSLRPVAGGSTDTQYF. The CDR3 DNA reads TGTGCCAGCAGCTTAAGGCCCGTAGCGGGGGGATCCACAGATACGCAGTATTTT.

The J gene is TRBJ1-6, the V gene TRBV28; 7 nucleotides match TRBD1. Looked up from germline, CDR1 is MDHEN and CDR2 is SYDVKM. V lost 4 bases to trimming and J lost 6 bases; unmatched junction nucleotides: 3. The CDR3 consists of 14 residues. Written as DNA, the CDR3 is TGTGCCAGCAGTTCGGGACAGCTTAATTCACCCCTCCACTTT. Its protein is CASSSGQLNSPLHF.

The CDR3 DNA reads TGTGCCAGTAGTATACTTGGGACAGGGAAACCCTACGAGCAGTACTTC. Encoded protein: CASSILGTGKPYEQYF. The chain employs TRBV19 and TRBJ2-7, with 9 bases fitting TRBD1. CDR3 length equals 16 residues. The germline CDR1 and CDR2 sequences are LNHDA and SQIVND (reference sequence). J gave up 2 bases and V 2 bases, and 7 bases lay outside the gene matches.

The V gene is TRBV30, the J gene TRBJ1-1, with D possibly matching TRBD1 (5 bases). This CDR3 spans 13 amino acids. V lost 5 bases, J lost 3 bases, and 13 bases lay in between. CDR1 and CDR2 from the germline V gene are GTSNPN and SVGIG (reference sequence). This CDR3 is CAWGDSHDTEAFF. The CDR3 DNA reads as TGTGCCTGGGGCGACAGCCATGACACTGAAGCTTTCTTT.

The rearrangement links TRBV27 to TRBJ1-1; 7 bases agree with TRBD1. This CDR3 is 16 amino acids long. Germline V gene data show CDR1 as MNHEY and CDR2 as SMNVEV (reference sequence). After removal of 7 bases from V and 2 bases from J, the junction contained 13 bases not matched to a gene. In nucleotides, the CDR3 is TGTGCCAGCAAAGGGGGCGGTAAGGGGGCTAACACTGAAGCTTTCTTT. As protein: CASKGGGKGANTEAFF.

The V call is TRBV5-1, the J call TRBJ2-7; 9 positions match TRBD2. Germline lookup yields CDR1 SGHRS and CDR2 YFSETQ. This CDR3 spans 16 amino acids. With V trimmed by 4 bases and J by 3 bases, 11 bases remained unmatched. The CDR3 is CASSPVAGVVLYEQYF. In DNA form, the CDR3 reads TGCGCCAGCAGCCCGGTAGCGGGAGTCGTTCTCTACGAGCAGTACTTC.

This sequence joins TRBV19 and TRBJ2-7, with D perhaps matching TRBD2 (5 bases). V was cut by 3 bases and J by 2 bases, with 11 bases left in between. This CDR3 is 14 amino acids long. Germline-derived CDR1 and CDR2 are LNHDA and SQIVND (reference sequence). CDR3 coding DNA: TGTGCCAGTAGTATGGGAGACTATCCCTACGAGCAGTACTTC. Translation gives CASSMGDYPYEQYF.

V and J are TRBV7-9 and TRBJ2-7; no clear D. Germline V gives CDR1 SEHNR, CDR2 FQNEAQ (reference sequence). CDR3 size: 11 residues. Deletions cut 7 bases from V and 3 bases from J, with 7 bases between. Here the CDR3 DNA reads TGTGCCAGCACATCCGGCTACGAGCAGTACTTC. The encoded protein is CASTSGYEQYF.

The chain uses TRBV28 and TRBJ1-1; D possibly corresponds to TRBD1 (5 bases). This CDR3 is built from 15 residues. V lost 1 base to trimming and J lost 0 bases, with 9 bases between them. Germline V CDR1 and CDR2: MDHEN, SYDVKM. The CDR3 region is CASSLLGAMNTEAFF. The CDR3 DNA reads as TGTGCCAGCAGTTTATTAGGGGCTATGAACACTGAAGCTTTCTTT.

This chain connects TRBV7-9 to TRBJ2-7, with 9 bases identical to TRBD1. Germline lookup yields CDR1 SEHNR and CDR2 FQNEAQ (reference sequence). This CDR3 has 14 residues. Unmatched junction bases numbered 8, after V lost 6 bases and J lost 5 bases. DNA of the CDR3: TGTGCCAGCAGACTCCGGGACAGGGCCCACGAGCAGTACTTC. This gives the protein CASRLRDRAHEQYF.

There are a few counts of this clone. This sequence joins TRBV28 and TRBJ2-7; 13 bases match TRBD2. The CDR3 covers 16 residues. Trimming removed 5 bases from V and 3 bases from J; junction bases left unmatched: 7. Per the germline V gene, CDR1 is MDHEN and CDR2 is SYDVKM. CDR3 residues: CASSPSTSGGFYEQYF. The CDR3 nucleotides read TGTGCCAGCAGTCCATCGACTAGCGGGGGGTTCTACGAGCAGTACTTC.

This CDR3 reads CASSQGGTGGSNYGYTF. The CDR3 nucleotides are TGTGCCAGCAGCCAAGGAGGGACAGGGGGATCTAACTATGGCTACACCTTC. The gene calls are TRBV3-1 (or the pseudogene TRBV3-2) and TRBJ1-2, with TRBD1 matching 11 bases. Trimming cost V 1 base and J 0 bases; bases outside gene matches: 4. The CDR3 runs 17 residues. The germline V gene encodes CDR1 LGHDT and CDR2 YNNKEL (reference sequence).

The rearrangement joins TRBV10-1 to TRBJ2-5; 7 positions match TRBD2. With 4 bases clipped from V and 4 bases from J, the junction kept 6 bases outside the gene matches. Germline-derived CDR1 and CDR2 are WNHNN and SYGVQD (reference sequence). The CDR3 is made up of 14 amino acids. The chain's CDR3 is CASSGGRVGETQYF. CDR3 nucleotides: TGCGCCAGCAGTGGAGGGAGGGTCGGAGAGACCCAGTACTTC.